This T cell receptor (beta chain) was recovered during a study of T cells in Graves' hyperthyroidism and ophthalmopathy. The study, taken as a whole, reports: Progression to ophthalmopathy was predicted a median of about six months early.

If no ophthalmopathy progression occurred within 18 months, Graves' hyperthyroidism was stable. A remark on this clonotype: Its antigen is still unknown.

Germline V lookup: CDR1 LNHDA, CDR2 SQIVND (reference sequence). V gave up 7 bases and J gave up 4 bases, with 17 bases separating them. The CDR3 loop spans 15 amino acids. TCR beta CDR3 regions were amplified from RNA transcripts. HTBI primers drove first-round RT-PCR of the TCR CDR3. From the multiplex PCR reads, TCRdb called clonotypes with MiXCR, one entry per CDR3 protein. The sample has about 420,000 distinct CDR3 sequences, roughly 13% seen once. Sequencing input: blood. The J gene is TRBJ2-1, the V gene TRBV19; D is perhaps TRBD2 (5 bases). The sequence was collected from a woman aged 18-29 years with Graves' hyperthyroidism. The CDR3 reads CASTPGTSGYNEQFF. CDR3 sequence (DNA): TGTGCCAGTACCCCCGGTACTAGTGGGTACAATGAGCAGTTCTTC.